This TCR beta chain was identified during a study of T cell responses to AZD1222 COVID-19 vaccine. Profiled with immunoSEQ multiplex PCR; TCRdb holds only in-frame clones, not every one. The table lists approximately 180,000 clones, around nine tenths of them singletons. Notes on the study in general: Regions 160-218 and 743-854 held dominance among vaccine-associated CD4 TCRs, which spanned spike. An increase in Spike-specific TCR breadth and depth was observed after two AZD1222 doses. Nearly half of spike-specific TCRs reportedly target variant regions that are unmutated in the B.1.351 and B.1.1.7 variants. Clonal diversity was possibly underestimated, and the donors were mostly white British, with more females.

This clone was observed once. Its cognate antigen is unknown. Germline V CDR1 and CDR2: SQVTM, ANQGSEA. CDR3 length: 11 residues. The receptor comes from an adult in good health. This chain joins TRBV29-1 and TRBJ2-1, with D possibly TRBD1 on 6 matching bases. The starting material was peripheral blood, obtained on day 0 of AZD1222 vaccination. The chain's CDR3 is CSGGSHNEQFF. CDR3 coding DNA: TGCAGTGGGGGCAGCCACAATGAGCAGTTCTTC.